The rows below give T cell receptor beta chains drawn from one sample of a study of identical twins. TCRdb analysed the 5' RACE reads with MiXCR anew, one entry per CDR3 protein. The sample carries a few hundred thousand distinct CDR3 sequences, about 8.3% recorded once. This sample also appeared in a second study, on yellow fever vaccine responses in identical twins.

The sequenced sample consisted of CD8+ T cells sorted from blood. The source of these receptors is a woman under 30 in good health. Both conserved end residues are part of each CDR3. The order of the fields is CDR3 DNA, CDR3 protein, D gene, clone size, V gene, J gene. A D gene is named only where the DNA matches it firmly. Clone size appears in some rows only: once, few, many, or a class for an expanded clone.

TGCGCCAGCAGCGACAGGGCGGTACCCTACGAGCAGTACTTC	CASSDRAVPYEQYF	TRBD1	few	TRBV5-1	TRBJ2-7
TGTGCCAGCAGCTTGACAGGGTTTGGGGCCAACGTCCTGACTTTC	CASSLTGFGANVLTF	TRBD1	many	TRBV7-9	TRBJ2-6
TGTGCCAGCAGCAACCCGGACAGGGAGGGCAGTAATTCACCCCTCCACTTT	CASSNPDREGSNSPLHF	NA	NA	TRBV21-1	TRBJ1-6
TGTGCCAGCAGCCATACAGAGTCCTACGAGCAGTACTTC	CASSHTESYEQYF	NA	few	TRBV5-5	TRBJ2-7
TGCAGTGCTCATGACTACACTGAAGCTTTCTTT	CSAHDYTEAFF	NA	few	TRBV20-1	TRBJ1-1
TGTGCCAGCAGCTTATCTCCAGAAGGAGGCTACACCTTC	CASSLSPEGGYTF	NA	few	TRBV7-3	TRBJ1-2
TGTGCCAGCAGTTACATAGGGCCCTACGAGCAGTACTTC	CASSYIGPYEQYF	NA	NA	TRBV6-2/TRBV6-3	TRBJ2-7
TGTGCCTGGAGTGCAGACAGGGGACATACTTTCTTT	CAWSADRGHTFF	TRBD1	many	TRBV30	TRBJ1-1
TGTGCCAGCAGCCAACAGACTAGCGGGAAGAATGAGCAGTTCTTC	CASSQQTSGKNEQFF	TRBD2	many	TRBV5-6	TRBJ2-1
TGCGCCAGCAGCGTATTAGCGGGAGACCCCTACGAGCAGTACTTC	CASSVLAGDPYEQYF	TRBD2	many	TRBV4-1	TRBJ2-7
TGTGCCAGCAGCTTAGGGGCGGACAATTTCTACACAGATACGCAGTATTTT	CASSLGADNFYTDTQYF	NA	many	TRBV7-9	TRBJ2-3
TGTGCCAGCAGTTACCAAACGGGGCTCTCTACCTACGAGCAGTACTTC	CASSYQTGLSTYEQYF	NA	NA	TRBV6-2/TRBV6-3	TRBJ2-7
TGTGCCAGCGAGCTCCCAGGGTACAATGAGCAGTTCTTC	CASELPGYNEQFF	NA	NA	TRBV7-9	TRBJ2-1
TGTGCCAGCAGTTGGGGCCTGTCCTACAATGAGCAGTTCTTC	CASSWGLSYNEQFF	NA	few	TRBV12-3/TRBV12-4	TRBJ2-1
TGTGCCAGCAGCGAACGGACTAGCGGGATATACGAGCAGTACTTC	CASSERTSGIYEQYF	TRBD2	few	TRBV7-2	TRBJ2-7
TGTGCCAGCAGCGCCCCTCCTAATAACATTCAGTACTTC	CASSAPPNNIQYF	NA	few	TRBV11-3	TRBJ2-4
TGTGCCACCAGCAGAGGCCCTAGCGGGCGGGATGAGCAGTTCTTC	CATSRGPSGRDEQFF	TRBD2	few	TRBV15	TRBJ2-1
TGTGCCAGCAGTTTTCGGGCTAATCCAGAGACCCAGTACTTC	CASSFRANPETQYF	NA	many	TRBV28	TRBJ2-5
TGTGCCAGCGACCAGGGAATGAACACTGAAGCTTTCTTT	CASDQGMNTEAFF	NA	few	TRBV12-3/TRBV12-4	TRBJ1-1
TGTGCCAGCAGCTCACTCCCTAGGGACGAGCAGTACTTC	CASSSLPRDEQYF	NA	few	TRBV7-2	TRBJ2-7
TGTGCCAGCAGCTCTCCTGAGACGGCCGATAATGAAAAACTGTTTTTT	CASSSPETADNEKLFF	NA	few	TRBV7-9	TRBJ1-4
TGTGCCAGCAGCCCCGGGCGGCGCTCCTACGAGCAGTACTTC	CASSPGRRSYEQYF	NA	NA	TRBV5-6	TRBJ2-7
TGCAGCGTTGAGCTTGGGAGGGTTGAACCCTACGAGCAGTACTTC	CSVELGRVEPYEQYF	TRBD2	many	TRBV29-1	TRBJ2-7
TGTGCCAGCAGTTTAAGCCTAGCCGAACTGAAATACGAGCAGTACTTC	CASSLSLAELKYEQYF	NA	NA	TRBV28	TRBJ2-7
TGTGCCACCGGGGACTCGCAGTATTTT	CATGDSQYF	NA	NA	TRBV9	TRBJ2-3
TGTGCCATCAGTGCGACGAGTGTCCATGAGCAGTTCTTC	CAISATSVHEQFF	NA	few	TRBV10-3	TRBJ2-1
TGCGCCAGCAGCCAAGATTGGGGAGACGGGAACACTGAAGCTTTCTTT	CASSQDWGDGNTEAFF	NA	few	TRBV4-3	TRBJ1-1
TGTGCCAGCAGCTTGAAAGGACAGGGGCTATATGGCTACACCTTC	CASSLKGQGLYGYTF	TRBD1	NA	TRBV7-9	TRBJ1-2
TGCAGTGCTAGAGATTTGCTAGCGGGAGGGAGGGGAACAGATACGCAGTATTTT	CSARDLLAGGRGTDTQYF	TRBD2	NA	TRBV20-1	TRBJ2-3
TGTGCCAGCAGCTTGGCGACGGGGAGCTCCTACGAGCAGTACTTC	CASSLATGSSYEQYF	NA	NA	TRBV5-5	TRBJ2-7
TGTGCCAGCAGTTTAAGTGACTACACTGAAGCTTTCTTT	CASSLSDYTEAFF	NA	NA	TRBV28	TRBJ1-1
TGCGCCAGCAGCCAGAGGCAGATTGAAAACATTCAGTACTTC	CASSQRQIENIQYF	NA	many	TRBV4-1	TRBJ2-4
TGTGCCAGCAGCTGGGGACTAGCGGGAGCCTACAATGAGCAGTTCTTC	CASSWGLAGAYNEQFF	TRBD2	few	TRBV11-1	TRBJ2-1
TGTGCCAGCAGCCTCGAGGCGGGACAGGACACCGGGGAGCTGTTTTTT	CASSLEAGQDTGELFF	TRBD1	few	TRBV7-8	TRBJ2-2
TGTGCCAGCAGCCTACCTGGGACGAACTACAATGAGCAGTTCTTC	CASSLPGTNYNEQFF	NA	NA	TRBV7-2	TRBJ2-1
TGTGCCAGCAGCCCAGGGGGGAGCCCTGAAGCTTTCTTT	CASSPGGSPEAFF	TRBD1	many	TRBV7-2	TRBJ1-1
TGCGCCAGCAGTGAAACTAGCGGGGGCAATGAGCAGTTCTTC	CASSETSGGNEQFF	TRBD2	many	TRBV10-2	TRBJ2-1
TGTGCCAGCAGTTTCACAGGGTTCAGCTACGAGCAGTACTTC	CASSFTGFSYEQYF	NA	NA	TRBV27	TRBJ2-7
TGTGCCAGCAGTTTTGTAGCGGGGGGGCTCAATGAGCAGTTCTTC	CASSFVAGGLNEQFF	TRBD2	few	TRBV27	TRBJ2-1
TGTGCCAGCAGCTCGCCGGGACGTGACTACAATGAGCAGTTCTTC	CASSSPGRDYNEQFF	NA	few	TRBV7-8	TRBJ2-1
TGTGCCAGCAGCGCACCGGGACAGGGGTTCTACGAGCAGTACTTC	CASSAPGQGFYEQYF	TRBD1	few	TRBV3-1	TRBJ2-7
TGTGCCAGCAGCCCCCTCGGTACCGACAATGAGCAGTTCTTC	CASSPLGTDNEQFF	NA	NA	TRBV4-2	TRBJ2-1
TGTGCCAGCAGCCCGTGGAGTACCGGGGAGCTGTTTTTT	CASSPWSTGELFF	NA	many	TRBV27	TRBJ2-2
TGCGCCAGCACCCCCAGGGTGCAGCTGAACACAGATACGCAGTATTTT	CASTPRVQLNTDTQYF	NA	NA	TRBV4-3	TRBJ2-3
TGTGCCAGCAGCTTAAGAGTGGGACAATACAATGAGCAGTTCTTC	CASSLRVGQYNEQFF	NA	few	TRBV13	TRBJ2-1
TGCAGTGCTAGTTTATTGGAGACAGGGGCGTACGAGCAGTACTTC	CSASLLETGAYEQYF	TRBD1	many	TRBV20-1	TRBJ2-7
TGCGCCAGCAGCCAAACAGGGGGCTTGTACGAGCAGTACTTC	CASSQTGGLYEQYF	TRBD1	NA	TRBV4-1	TRBJ2-7
TGTGCCAGCGGCCCCGCCCTAGCGGGGAGTACGCAGTATTTT	CASGPALAGSTQYF	TRBD2	few	TRBV5-6	TRBJ2-3
TGTGCCAGCAGCTTCCTAGACACCCCGGGCTACGAGCAGTACTTC	CASSFLDTPGYEQYF	NA	many	TRBV7-9	TRBJ2-7
TGCAGCGTTGAAGGCAAGGGGCCCTCCTACGAGCAGTACTTC	CSVEGKGPSYEQYF	NA	NA	TRBV29-1	TRBJ2-7
TGCGCCAGCAGCTTGAGGGGACAGGGGAGCCACGAGCAGTACTTC	CASSLRGQGSHEQYF	TRBD1	few	TRBV5-1	TRBJ2-7
TGCAGCGTTGAAGATGGGCACTCCTACAATGAGCAGTTCTTC	CSVEDGHSYNEQFF	NA	many	TRBV29-1	TRBJ2-1
TGTGCCAGTAGTATGTATATCGGGCGAAGCACAGATACGCAGTATTTT	CASSMYIGRSTDTQYF	NA	NA	TRBV19	TRBJ2-3
TGTGCCAGCAGTTCGTTGGGCCCAGCGCAAGAGACCCAGTACTTC	CASSSLGPAQETQYF	NA	few	TRBV12-3/TRBV12-4	TRBJ2-5
TGTGCCAGCAGCACATCGAATGAGCAGTTCTTC	CASSTSNEQFF	NA	many	TRBV7-8	TRBJ2-1
TGTGCCAGCACCCAAACCAGGGAGGGGGGATCTCCCTACGAGCAGTACTTC	CASTQTREGGSPYEQYF	NA	once	TRBV6-1	TRBJ2-7
TGCGCCAGCAGCTTTTTCGGGCAAGACATCTACGAGCAGTACTTC	CASSFFGQDIYEQYF	NA	many	TRBV5-1	TRBJ2-7
TGTGCCAGCAGTTTCTGGGGGCCGAATTTCTACGAGCAGTACTTC	CASSFWGPNFYEQYF	NA	few	TRBV28	TRBJ2-7
TGTGCCAGCAGCCAGGGGACAGCGGGCGAGCAGTACTTC	CASSQGTAGEQYF	NA	NA	TRBV4-2	TRBJ2-7
TGCGCCAGCAGCTTGGTCGGGAGCGACCACGAGCAGTACTTC	CASSLVGSDHEQYF	NA	few	TRBV5-1	TRBJ2-7